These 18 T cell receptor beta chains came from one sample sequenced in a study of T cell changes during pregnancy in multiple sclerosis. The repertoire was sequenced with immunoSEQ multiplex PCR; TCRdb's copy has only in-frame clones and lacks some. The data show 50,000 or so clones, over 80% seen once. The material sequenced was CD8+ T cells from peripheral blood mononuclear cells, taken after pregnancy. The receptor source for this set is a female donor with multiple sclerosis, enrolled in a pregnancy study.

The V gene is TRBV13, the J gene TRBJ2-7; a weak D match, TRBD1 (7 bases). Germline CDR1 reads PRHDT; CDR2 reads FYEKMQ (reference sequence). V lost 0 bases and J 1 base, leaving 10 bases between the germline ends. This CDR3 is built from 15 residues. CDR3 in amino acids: CASSLGQGGSYEQYF. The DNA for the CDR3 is TGTGCCAGCAGCTTAGGCCAGGGGGGTTCCTACGAGCAGTACTTC.

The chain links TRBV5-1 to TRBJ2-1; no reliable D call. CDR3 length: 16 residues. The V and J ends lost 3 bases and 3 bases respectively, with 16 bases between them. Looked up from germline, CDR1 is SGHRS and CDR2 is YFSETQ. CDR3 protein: CASSSQWPSNYNEQFF. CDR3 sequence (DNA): TGCGCCAGCAGCTCCCAATGGCCCAGTAACTACAATGAGCAGTTCTTC.

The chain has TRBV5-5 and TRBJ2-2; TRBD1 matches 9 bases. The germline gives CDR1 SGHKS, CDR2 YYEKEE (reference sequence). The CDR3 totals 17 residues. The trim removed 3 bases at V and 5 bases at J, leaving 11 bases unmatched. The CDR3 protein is CASSWTGAASRTGELFF. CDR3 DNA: TGTGCCAGCAGCTGGACAGGGGCGGCCTCTCGAACCGGGGAGCTGTTTTTT. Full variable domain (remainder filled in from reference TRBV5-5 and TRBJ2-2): DAGVTQSPTHLIKTRGQQVTLRCSPISGHKSVSWYQQVLGQGPQFIFQYYEKEERGRGNFPDRFSARQFPNYSSELNVNALLLGDSALYLCASSWTGAASRTGELFFGEGSRLTVL.

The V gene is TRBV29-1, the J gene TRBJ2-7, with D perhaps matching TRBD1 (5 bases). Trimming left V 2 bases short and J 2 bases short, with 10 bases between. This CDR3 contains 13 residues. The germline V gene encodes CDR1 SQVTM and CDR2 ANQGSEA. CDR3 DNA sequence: TGCAGCGTTGAATTGGACAAGCCCTACGAGCAGTACTTC. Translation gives CSVELDKPYEQYF.

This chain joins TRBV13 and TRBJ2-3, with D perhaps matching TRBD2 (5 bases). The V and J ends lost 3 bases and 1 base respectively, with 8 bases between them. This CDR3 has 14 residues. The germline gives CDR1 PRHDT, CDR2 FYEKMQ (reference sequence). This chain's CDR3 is CASSLGSGTDTQYF. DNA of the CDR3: TGTGCCAGCAGCTTGGGGAGCGGCACAGATACGCAGTATTTT.

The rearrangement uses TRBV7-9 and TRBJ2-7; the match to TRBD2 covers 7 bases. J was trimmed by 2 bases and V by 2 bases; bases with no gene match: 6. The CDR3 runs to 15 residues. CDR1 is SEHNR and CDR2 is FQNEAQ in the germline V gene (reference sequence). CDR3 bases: TGTGCCAGCAGCTTATTGGGGGGGACGACCTACGAGCAGTACTTC. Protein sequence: CASSLLGGTTYEQYF.

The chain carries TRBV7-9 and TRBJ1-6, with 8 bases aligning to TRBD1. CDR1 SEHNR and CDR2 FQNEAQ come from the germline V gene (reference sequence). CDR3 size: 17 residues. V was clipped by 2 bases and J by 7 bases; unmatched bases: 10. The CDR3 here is CASSLPEGQGGNSPLHF. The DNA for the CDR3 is TGTGCCAGCAGCTTACCAGAAGGACAGGGCGGGAATTCACCCCTCCACTTT.

The DNA for the CDR3 is TGTGCCAGCAGTGAAGTCCAGGGGGCTTTCGACGAGCAGTACTTC. Its translation: CASSEVQGAFDEQYF. The gene calls are TRBV6-1 and TRBJ2-7; 8 nucleotides match TRBD1. CDR1 and CDR2 (germline): MNHNS, SASEGT. Losses at the gene ends were 1 base for V and 5 bases for J; bases not matched to a gene: 7. This CDR3 is built from 15 residues.

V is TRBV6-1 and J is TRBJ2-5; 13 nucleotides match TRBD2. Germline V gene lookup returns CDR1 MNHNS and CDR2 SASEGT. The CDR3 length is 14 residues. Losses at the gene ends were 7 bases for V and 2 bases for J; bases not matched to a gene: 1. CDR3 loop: CASTLAGGQETQYF. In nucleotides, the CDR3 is TGTGCCAGCACACTAGCGGGGGGGCAAGAGACCCAGTACTTC.

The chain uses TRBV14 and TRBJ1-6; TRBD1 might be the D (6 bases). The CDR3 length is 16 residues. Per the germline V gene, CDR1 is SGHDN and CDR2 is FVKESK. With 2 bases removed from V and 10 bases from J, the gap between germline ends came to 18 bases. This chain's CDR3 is CASSQNTGPYGSPLHF. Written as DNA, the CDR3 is TGTGCCAGCAGCCAAAACACAGGGCCCTATGGGTCACCCCTCCACTTT. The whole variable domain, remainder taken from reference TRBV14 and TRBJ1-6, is EAGVTQFPSHSVIEKGQTVTLRCDPISGHDNLYWYRRVMGKEIKFLLHFVKESKQDESGMPNNRFLAERTGGTYSTLKVQPAELEDSGVYFCASSQNTGPYGSPLHFGNGTRLTVT.

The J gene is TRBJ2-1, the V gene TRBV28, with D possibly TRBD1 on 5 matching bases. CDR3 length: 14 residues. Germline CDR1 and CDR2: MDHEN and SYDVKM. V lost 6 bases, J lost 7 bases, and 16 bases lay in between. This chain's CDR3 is CASSIDSVGNEQFF. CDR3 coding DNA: TGTGCCAGCAGCATAGACAGTGTCGGGAATGAGCAGTTCTTC.

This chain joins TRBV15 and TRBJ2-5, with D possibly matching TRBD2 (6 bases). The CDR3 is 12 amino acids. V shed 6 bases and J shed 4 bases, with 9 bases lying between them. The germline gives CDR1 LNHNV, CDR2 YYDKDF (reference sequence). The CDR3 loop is CATRSSGETQYF. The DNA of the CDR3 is TGTGCCACCAGGAGTAGCGGAGAGACCCAGTACTTC.

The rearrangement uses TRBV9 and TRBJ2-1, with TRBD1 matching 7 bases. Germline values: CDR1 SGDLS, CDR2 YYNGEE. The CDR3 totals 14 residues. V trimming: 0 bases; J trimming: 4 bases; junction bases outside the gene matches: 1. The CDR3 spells CASSVGRGYNEQFF. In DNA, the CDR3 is TGTGCCAGCAGCGTAGGCAGGGGGTACAATGAGCAGTTCTTC.

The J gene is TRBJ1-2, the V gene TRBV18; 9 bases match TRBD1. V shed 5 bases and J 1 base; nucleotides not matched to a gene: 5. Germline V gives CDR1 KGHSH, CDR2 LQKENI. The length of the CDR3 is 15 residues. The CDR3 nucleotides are TGTGCCAGCTCAACAGGACAGGGGATTAACTATGGCTACACCTTC. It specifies CASSTGQGINYGYTF.

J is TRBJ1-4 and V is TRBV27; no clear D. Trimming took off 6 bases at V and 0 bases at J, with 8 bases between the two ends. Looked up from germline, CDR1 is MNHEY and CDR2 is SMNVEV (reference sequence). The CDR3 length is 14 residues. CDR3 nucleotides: TGTGCCAGCAGACCGGGAGCAACTAATGAAAAACTGTTTTTT. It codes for CASRPGATNEKLFF.

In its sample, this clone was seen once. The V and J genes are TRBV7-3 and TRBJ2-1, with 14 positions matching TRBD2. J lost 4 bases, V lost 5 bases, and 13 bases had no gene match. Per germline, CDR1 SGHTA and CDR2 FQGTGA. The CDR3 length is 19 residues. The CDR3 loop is CASSPQPPGLAGEYNEQFF. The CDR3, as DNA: TGTGCCAGCAGCCCCCAGCCCCCGGGACTAGCGGGGGAATACAATGAGCAGTTCTTC.

The CDR3 coding sequence is TGTGCCAGCAGCTTAAATAGCGGGGGGGATCATACGCAGTATTTT. Amino acid sequence: CASSLNSGGDHTQYF. J is TRBJ2-3 and V is TRBV11-1, with 11 positions matching TRBD2. J was trimmed by 7 bases and V by 2 bases; bases with no gene match: 5. The CDR3 covers 15 residues. In germline, CDR1 is SGHAT, CDR2 FQDESV (reference sequence).

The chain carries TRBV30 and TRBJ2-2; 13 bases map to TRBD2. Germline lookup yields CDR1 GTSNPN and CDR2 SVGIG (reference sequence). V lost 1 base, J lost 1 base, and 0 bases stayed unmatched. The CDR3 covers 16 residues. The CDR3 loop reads CAWSGLAGGNTGELFF. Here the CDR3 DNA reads TGTGCCTGGAGTGGACTAGCGGGGGGGAACACCGGGGAGCTGTTTTTT.